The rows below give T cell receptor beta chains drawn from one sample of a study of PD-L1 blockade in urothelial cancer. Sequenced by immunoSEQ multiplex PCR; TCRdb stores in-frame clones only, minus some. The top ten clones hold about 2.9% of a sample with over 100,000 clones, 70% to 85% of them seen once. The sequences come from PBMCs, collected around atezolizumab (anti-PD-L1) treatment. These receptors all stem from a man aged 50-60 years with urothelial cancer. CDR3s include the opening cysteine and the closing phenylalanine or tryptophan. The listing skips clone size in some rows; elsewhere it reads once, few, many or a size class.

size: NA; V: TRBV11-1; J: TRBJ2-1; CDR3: CASSLKSSGAYNEQFF
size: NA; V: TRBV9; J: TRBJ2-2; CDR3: CASSWDSQNTGELFF
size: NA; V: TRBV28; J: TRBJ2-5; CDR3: CASSLVQDKRTQYF
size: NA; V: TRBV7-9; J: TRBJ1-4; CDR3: CASSLVSSREKLFF
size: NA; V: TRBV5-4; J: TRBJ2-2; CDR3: CASSEGGPSSTGELFF
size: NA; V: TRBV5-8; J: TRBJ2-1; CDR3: CASSPYNEQFF
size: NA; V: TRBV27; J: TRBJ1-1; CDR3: CASRTGTLNTEAFF
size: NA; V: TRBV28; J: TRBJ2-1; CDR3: CASSLSATLAGAGEQFF
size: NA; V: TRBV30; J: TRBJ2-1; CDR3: CAWGRTSGRDYNEQFF
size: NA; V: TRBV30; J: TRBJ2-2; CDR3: CAWSRGVSLTGELFF
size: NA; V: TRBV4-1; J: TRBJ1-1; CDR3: CASGEMGQGNTEAFF
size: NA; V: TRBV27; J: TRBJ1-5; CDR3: CASSLSGRGRHQPQHF
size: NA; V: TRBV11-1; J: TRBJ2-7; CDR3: CASSLRSAGSYEQYF
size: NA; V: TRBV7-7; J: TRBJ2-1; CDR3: CASSLLGTGDEQFF
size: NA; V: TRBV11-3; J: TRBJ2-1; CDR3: CASRSGQGGHEQFF
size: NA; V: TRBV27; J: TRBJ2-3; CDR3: CASSLSWQGADTQYF
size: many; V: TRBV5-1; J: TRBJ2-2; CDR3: CASSLDGRGTGELFF
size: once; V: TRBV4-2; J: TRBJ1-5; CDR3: CASSQWGGSQPQHF
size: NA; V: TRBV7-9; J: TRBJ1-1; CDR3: CASSPRWQGTEAFF
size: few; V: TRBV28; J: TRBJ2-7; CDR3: CASSLVPTHYEQYF
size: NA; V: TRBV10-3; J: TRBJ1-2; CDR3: CAISGGQGRTGYTF
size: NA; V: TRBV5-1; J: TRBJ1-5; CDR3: CASSFVPDQPQHF
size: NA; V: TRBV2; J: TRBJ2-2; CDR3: CASRAGTGNTGELFF
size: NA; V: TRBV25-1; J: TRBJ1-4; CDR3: CASSLLTGENEKLFF
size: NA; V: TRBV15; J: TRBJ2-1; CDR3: CATSRGSGGNNEQFF
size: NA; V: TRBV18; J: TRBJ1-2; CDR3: CASSPHRDYGYTF
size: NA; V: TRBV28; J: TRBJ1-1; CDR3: CASSLFDITEAFF
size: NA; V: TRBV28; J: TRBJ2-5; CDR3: CASRSEEAQYF
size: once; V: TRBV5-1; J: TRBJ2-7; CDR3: CASSLGDRDLYEQYF
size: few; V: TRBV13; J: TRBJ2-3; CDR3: CASSLLGLGRADTQYF
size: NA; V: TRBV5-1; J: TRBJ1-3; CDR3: CASSPAGVGNTIYF
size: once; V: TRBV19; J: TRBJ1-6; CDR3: CASSISGTGNSPLHF
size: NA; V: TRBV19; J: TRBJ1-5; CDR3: CASNPGQGRFNQPQHF
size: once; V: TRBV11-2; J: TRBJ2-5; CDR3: CASSLGPGQETQYF
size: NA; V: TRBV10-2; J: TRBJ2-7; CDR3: CASSDGASGSHEQYF
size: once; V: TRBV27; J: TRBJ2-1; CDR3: CASSLLAGVPYNEQFF
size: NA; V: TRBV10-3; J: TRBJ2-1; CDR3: CAITKGLAGEDEQFF
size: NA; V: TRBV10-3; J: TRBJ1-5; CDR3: CATQTGDYLPQHF
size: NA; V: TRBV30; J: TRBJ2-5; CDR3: CAWSPQGLGGETQYF
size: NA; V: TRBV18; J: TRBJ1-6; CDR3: CASSPPGGLSRSPLHF
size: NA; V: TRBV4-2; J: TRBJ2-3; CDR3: CASSRRTSGRPTDTQYF